This T cell receptor (beta chain) came from a study of shared clonotypes between healthy human individuals (dated by TCRdb to 2018 to 2021). For context, the study as a whole: The cohort comprised a couple of women and three men aged 18 to 49 years. Each donor's leukapheresis produced roughly between roughly 0.85 and 10 billion PBMCs. Blood TCR repertoires of roughly 5 healthy adults were deeply sequenced to estimate repertoire size and the extent of clonotype sharing between individuals. Libraries were prepared and TCR repertoires were sequenced by different laboratories using diverse techniques, in order to increase sequencing depth and limit assay-specific biases. For each donor, three plates each were used for CD4 naive and CD4 memory, two plates were used for CD8 naive, and one plate was used for CD8 memory. Overall results and qualifications from the work: Approximately 4.8% of naive CD4, 3.5% of naive CD8, roughly 2.4% of memory CD4, and around 0.4% of memory CD8 clonotypes were shared across a few donors. Pairwise subsampling indicated that sequencing depth was expected to affect the degree of clonotype sharing among donors. Clonotypes shared by all four sorted-subset donors showed higher generation probabilities than non-shared clonotypes. Sampling was restricted to blood, and TCR repertoires in tissue are likely to differ from TCR repertoires in blood. Naive subsets generally had larger estimated clonotype richness than memory subsets. Rarefaction of sorted-subset datasets indicated incomplete sequencing despite the large sequencing depth. Because the study included a small number of donors, the genetic and exposure-history diversity represented was limited.

The donors were healthy, HIV-negative adults with no recently reported acute infections or vaccinations. Only Caucasian adults living in Nashville, Tennessee, USA were represented among the donors. CD4+ T cells were enriched by magnetic negative selection, after which naive cells were positively selected on CD45RA and the negative fraction was taken as the memory subset. Blood was collected by leukapheresis, and PBMCs were isolated by Ficoll-Histopaque density gradient centrifugation and then cryopreserved in liquid nitrogen vapor phase. Analytical flow cytometry was used to check the purity and quantity of each magnetically sorted T cell population. Each sorted fraction had its genomic DNA isolated and then quantified by UV absorbance on a Nanodrop 2000c. As to this clone: This clone's antigen is unknown. The record has no base qualities; no much larger clone is one base away.

The CDR3 holds 12 amino acids from the cysteine to the phenylalanine. The only DNA kept is the CDR3, 36 bases in frame from the first base. CDR1 and CDR2 were assigned from the germline V gene as MDHEN and SYDVKM. Here V drops 10 bases and J drops 4 bases, and the junction holds 4 bases not matched to any gene. Using the deep immunoSEQ assay, TCR CDR3 regions were amplified from genomic DNA by multiplex PCR. Genomic DNA extracted from each cell subset was distributed evenly over all wells of several immunoSEQ 96-well plates, and each plate served as one replicate. For sorted subsets, roughly 0.2 ug genomic DNA, equal to approximately 30,000 T cell genomes, was loaded into each replicate PCR. Purified libraries were measured with a Qubit 3.0 fluorometer, size-checked on a Bioanalyzer 2100, and measured again with the KAPA Library Quantification kit. Every immunoSEQ 96-well plate was sequenced on a separate single-read 150-cycle Illumina NextSeq 550 flow cell. The study's processing was this. Because the immunoSEQ output held only junctional sequences and lacked quality scores, the filtering could not match the filtering applied to full-length reads. Sequences were annotated with PyIR, a Python wrapper for IgBLAST v1.9, and V/J genes and CDR3 were assigned using IMGT germline references. Reads with weak V/J assignments (E-value above 1e-6), missing CDR3, stop codons, out-of-frame junctions, or ambiguous translated residues were removed. V3J clonotypes were defined as sequences sharing the same inferred V gene, J gene, and CDR3 amino acid sequence. The percentage overlap between two repertoires was calculated by dividing the number of shared unique clonotypes by the size of the smaller repertoire. RTK rarefaction, the Chao1 estimator, and Recon v2.1 estimates of unobserved clonotypes were used to assess repertoire richness. Generation probabilities were computed with OLGA for all TCRbeta clonotypes obtained by the gDNA method from a few donors. TCRdb holds this immuneACCESS table with in-frame rearrangements only. Some clones are missing; in checked studies, unresolved V genes explain under half, and the rest has no known cause. That table furnishes V, J and clone size, whereas the DNA furnished D and trimming. In all, the sample holds under 1,100,000 clones, and about 80% of those were seen once. Roughly 1.4% of the sample goes to the ten largest clones.

The chain is made from TRBV28 and TRBJ1-2, and 9 bases in between align with TRBD1. The sequenced sample was memory CD4+ T cells sorted from blood. The sample's cell subset or site label is to be understood as: CD45RA-negative fraction. This sequence was found in a man aged 18 to 35 in good health. Here the CDR3 is given as CAITGGSYGYTF. The DNA is TGTGCCATCACAGGGGGCAGCTATGGCTACACCTTC.